The 32 T cell receptor beta chains below all came from one sample that was sequenced in a study of blood T cell repertoires in COVID-19. The protocol was immunoSEQ multiplex PCR, while the TCRdb copy is restricted to in-frame clones and leaves out a portion. Of roughly 150,000 clones listed, about 80% were seen once; the top ten hold roughly 45%. Source material: peripheral blood. The source of these receptors is a human donor in a cohort sampled during active COVID-19.

The rearrangement links TRBV2 to TRBJ2-7; no clear D. The V gene lost 6 bases and the J gene lost 8 bases, with 11 bases spanning the gap. From germline, CDR1 is SNHLY and CDR2 FYNNEI. The CDR3 has 11 residues. The DNA for the CDR3 is TGTGCCAGCAGCCCTGGGCGTCAGCAGTACTTC. The encoded protein is CASSPGRQQYF.

The V call is TRBV3-1 (or the pseudogene TRBV3-2), the J call TRBJ2-7; maybe TRBD1 (5 bases). With 3 bases removed from V and 6 bases from J, the gap between germline ends came to 6 bases. There are 11 residues in the CDR3. Germline CDR1 reads LGHDT; CDR2 reads YNNKEL (reference sequence). CDR3: CASSQGREQYF. CDR3 DNA: TGTGCCAGCAGCCAGGGGCGCGAGCAGTACTTC.

The chain uses TRBV5-5 and TRBJ1-4, with D possibly TRBD1 on 6 matching bases. This CDR3 spans 14 amino acids. V was trimmed by 4 bases and J by 8 bases, leaving 15 bases between them. Germline assignment: CDR1 SGHKS and CDR2 YYEKEE (reference sequence). CDR3 loop: CASSQPQGGEKLFF. CDR3 nucleotide sequence: TGTGCCAGCAGCCAACCACAGGGTGGGGAAAAACTGTTTTTT.

V gene TRBV5-1 combines with J gene TRBJ1-1; 7 bases are shared with TRBD1. The CDR3 has 14 residues. The germline gives CDR1 SGHRS, CDR2 YFSETQ. Losses at the gene ends were 3 bases for V and 5 bases for J; bases not matched to a gene: 7. The DNA of the CDR3 is TGCGCCAGCAGCTCCCGTCAGGGGGTGACTGAAGCTTTCTTT. This encodes CASSSRQGVTEAFF.

The chain links TRBV19 to TRBJ2-2; TRBD1 is a possible D gene (5 bases). CDR1 and CDR2 (germline): LNHDA, SQIVND (reference sequence). The CDR3 extends over 13 amino acids. The V end lost 8 bases, the J end lost 3 bases, and 10 bases lay between the germline ends. The CDR3, as DNA: TGTGCCAGTGCTGGGGCGGACACCGGGGAGCTGTTTTTT. This translates into CASAGADTGELFF.

This clone was observed a handful of times. CDR3 DNA: TGCGCCAGCAGTGAGCGGGGAGGTAGCGATGGCTACACCTTC. It yields the protein CASSERGGSDGYTF. The V gene is TRBV10-1, the J gene TRBJ1-2; no reliable D call. Germline values: CDR1 WNHNN, CDR2 SYGVQD (reference sequence). V dropped 2 bases and J dropped 6 bases, with 13 bases sitting between them. This CDR3 spans 14 amino acids.

A single count supports this clone. The CDR3 spells CASSQVLEQFF. CDR3 bases: TGTGCCAGCAGCCAAGTCCTTGAGCAGTTCTTC. V gene TRBV14 combines with J gene TRBJ2-1; D not certain. V was trimmed by 1 base and J by 9 bases, leaving 4 bases between them. Germline CDR1 is SGHDN and CDR2 is FVKESK. The CDR3 is 11 residues long.

V usage is TRBV6-5 and J usage is TRBJ2-5; unclear D gene. The CDR3 extends over 15 amino acids. V was cut by 6 bases and J by 5 bases, with 19 bases left in between. CDR1 is MNHEY, CDR2 SVGAGI, per germline. The CDR3 region has the DNA TGTGCCAGCAGCTGGCGACACACCCATGGGGAGACCCAGTACTTC. This encodes CASSWRHTHGETQYF.

J is TRBJ2-7 and V is TRBV5-4, with TRBD2 matching 7 bases. The CDR3 extends over 15 amino acids. Unmatched junction bases numbered 12, after V lost 5 bases and J lost 4 bases. CDR1 and CDR2 from the germline V gene are SGHNT and YYREEE (reference sequence). In DNA, the CDR3 is TGTGCCAGCAGTCTGGGGGGGAGTGAGGTATACGAGCAGTACGTC. The encoded protein is CASSLGGSEVYEQYV.

The table lists this clone with a count of one. The V and J genes are TRBV10-3 and TRBJ1-4; TRBD1 aligns across 8 bases. Germline CDR1 and CDR2: ENHRY and SYGVKD. Trimming cost V 8 bases and J 7 bases; bases outside gene matches: 3. CDR3 length equals 12 residues. CDR3 sequence (DNA): TGTGCCATCGGACAGGGTGGTGAAAAACTGTTTTTT. This translates into CAIGQGGEKLFF.

This chain links TRBV15 with TRBJ2-5; perhaps TRBD1 as D (5 bases). Trimming shortened V by 4 bases and J by 0 bases, and 12 bases separated the two germline ends. There are 15 residues in the CDR3. Germline V gene data show CDR1 as LNHNV and CDR2 as YYDKDF (reference sequence). Here the CDR3 reads CATSIPTAYQETQYF. Written as DNA, the CDR3 is TGTGCCACCAGCATCCCGACAGCGTACCAAGAGACCCAGTACTTC.

On this clone: Other DNA sequences of this sample code for an identical CDR3. The J gene is TRBJ1-2, the V gene TRBV7-2, with TRBD1 as a possible D gene (5 bases). The CDR3 length is 13 residues. Trimming took 3 bases from V and 3 from J, leaving 8 bases between them. Per the germline V gene, CDR1 is SGHTA and CDR2 is FQGNSA. The CDR3 sequence: CASSLGGDYGYTF. The CDR3 DNA is TGTGCCAGCAGCTTGGGGGGGGACTATGGCTACACCTTC.

The chain recombines TRBV12-3 or TRBV12-4 with TRBJ2-7; a possible D gene is TRBD1 (6 bases). The CDR3 spans 12 residues. Trimming cost V 4 bases and J 9 bases, with 13 bases left between them. CDR3 amino acids: CASSSQGGVQYV. The CDR3 DNA sequence: TGTGCCAGCAGTTCACAGGGTGGGGTGCAGTACGTC.

This sequence joins TRBV11-2 and TRBJ2-6; 8 bases are shared with TRBD1. The CDR3 is 18 residues long. The ends lost 3 bases at V and 2 bases at J; junction bases unmatched: 9. Germline V gene data show CDR1 as SGHAT and CDR2 as FQNNGV. CDR3 in amino acids: CASSFGQGFPTGANVLTF. The CDR3 DNA follows: TGTGCCAGCAGCTTCGGACAGGGATTCCCCACTGGGGCCAACGTCCTGACTTTC.

The chain is built from TRBV6-2 or TRBV6-3 and TRBJ1-1, with 10 nucleotides matching TRBD1. Germline V gene lookup returns CDR1 MNHEY and CDR2 SVGEGT. The CDR3 extends over 16 amino acids. V trimming: 5 bases; J trimming: 1 base; junction bases outside the gene matches: 7. The CDR3 sequence is CASSDADRGKNTEAFF. The CDR3 nucleotides are TGTGCCAGCAGTGATGCGGACAGGGGGAAGAACACTGAAGCTTTCTTT.

The chain recombines TRBV6-5 with TRBJ2-1; possibly TRBD2 for D (5 bases). Germline assignment: CDR1 MNHEY and CDR2 SVGAGI. V lost 6 bases, J lost 0 bases, and 12 bases lay in between. CDR3 size: 15 residues. CDR3 nucleotide sequence: TGTGCCAGCAGGGACTTCCAAAGCTCCTACAATGAGCAGTTCTTC. Its translation: CASRDFQSSYNEQFF.

V usage is TRBV9 and J usage is TRBJ1-3, with D perhaps TRBD1 (5 bases). The CDR3 loop spans 14 amino acids. V lost 4 bases and J 1 base, leaving 9 bases between the germline ends. The germline gives CDR1 SGDLS, CDR2 YYNGEE. The CDR3 coding sequence is TGTGCCAGCAGCATGCAGGGATCTGGAAACACCATATATTTT. It is translated as CASSMQGSGNTIYF.

The chain uses TRBV7-2 and TRBJ1-2; D not certain. Germline V lookup: CDR1 SGHTA, CDR2 FQGNSA. CDR3 length: 12 residues. The V end lost 1 base, the J end lost 2 bases, and 2 bases lay between the germline ends. CDR3 in DNA: TGTGCCAGCAGCTTAGTAAACTATGGCTACACCTTC. Protein product: CASSLVNYGYTF. The full variable domain, with the rest looked up from reference TRBV7-2 and TRBJ1-2, is GAGVSQSPSNKVTEKGKDVELRCDPISGHTALYWYRQSLGQGLEFLIYFQGNSAPDKSGLPSDRFSAERTGGSVSTLTIQRTQQEDSAVYLCASSLVNYGYTFGSGTRLTVV.

This chain uses TRBV11-2 with TRBJ1-1; 9 positions match TRBD1. The CDR3 runs 15 residues. CDR1 and CDR2 from the germline V gene are SGHAT and FQNNGV. The V gene end was trimmed by 3 bases and the J gene end by 1 base; junction bases not matched to a gene: 3. The CDR3 bases are TGTGCCAGCAGCTTCGGGGGACAGGGGAACACTGAAGCTTTCTTT. Its protein is CASSFGGQGNTEAFF.

The rearrangement links TRBV25-1 to TRBJ2-1; D gene unclear. This CDR3 has 14 amino acids. Between the trimmed V and J ends, which lost 6 bases and 3 bases, there was a span of 12 bases. CDR1 and CDR2 from the germline V gene are MGHDK and SYGVNS. CDR3 protein: CASSLTPLYNEQFF. The CDR3 coding sequence is TGTGCCAGCAGCTTAACTCCCCTCTACAATGAGCAGTTCTTC.

The CDR3 bases are TGTGCCACCAGCAGAGATCCCAGGGTGCAAGAAAAACTGTTTTTT. This translates into CATSRDPRVQEKLFF. The chain employs TRBV15 and TRBJ1-4, with a possible D match to TRBD1 (5 bases). There are 15 residues in the CDR3. Between the trimmed V and J ends, which lost 0 bases and 8 bases, there was a span of 13 bases. The germline V gene encodes CDR1 LNHNV and CDR2 YYDKDF (reference sequence).

The chain couples TRBV4-1 to TRBJ1-2; D is unclear. Per germline, CDR1 MGHRA and CDR2 YSYEKL. This CDR3 is 14 amino acids long. Trimming removed 0 bases at V and 4 bases at J, with 9 bases between. The CDR3 bases are TGCGCCAGCAGCCAAGAAGGAGCATTCTATGGCTACACCTTC. It encodes CASSQEGAFYGYTF.

This clone has just a few counts. The chain couples TRBV4-1 to TRBJ1-6; 7 nucleotides align to TRBD1. The CDR3 length is 16 residues. Germline V CDR1 and CDR2: MGHRA, YSYEKL. Losses at the gene ends were 6 bases for V and 7 bases for J; bases not matched to a gene: 12. CDR3 in amino acids: CASRGGGGLGNSPLHF. As DNA, the CDR3 is TGCGCCAGCAGGGGAGGAGGGGGCTTAGGGAATTCACCCCTCCACTTT.

The chain employs TRBV4-3 and TRBJ2-2; a possible D gene is TRBD1 (6 bases). Germline CDR1 and CDR2: LGHNA and YSLEER. This CDR3 has 16 amino acids. The V end was cut by 2 bases, the J end by 7 bases, with 17 bases between. CDR3 residues: CASSQPTGPRGGELFF. CDR3 coding DNA: TGCGCCAGCAGCCAACCGACAGGACCCAGGGGCGGGGAGCTGTTTTTT.

This chain links TRBV29-1 with TRBJ2-5; D might be TRBD2 (6 bases). This CDR3 has 14 residues. The germline V and J ends were trimmed by 0 bases and 7 bases, with 15 bases remaining between them. In germline, CDR1 is SQVTM, CDR2 ANQGSEA. As DNA, the CDR3 is TGCAGCGTTGAAGACCGCCGGGGGTACCGGACCCAGTACTTC. This encodes CSVEDRRGYRTQYF.

The chain recombines TRBV7-8 with TRBJ1-1, with TRBD1 matching over 8 bases. The germline CDR1 and CDR2 sequences are SGHVS and FQNEAQ. J was trimmed by 8 bases and V by 2 bases; bases with no gene match: 1. There are 12 residues in the CDR3. CDR3: CASSLSGGEAFF. CDR3 DNA sequence: TGTGCCAGCAGCTTATCAGGGGGCGAAGCTTTCTTT.

The chain links TRBV7-2 to TRBJ2-3, with TRBD2 matching over 10 bases. Per germline, CDR1 SGHTA and CDR2 FQGNSA. The CDR3 runs to 15 residues. The V gene end was trimmed by 5 bases and the J gene end by 7 bases; junction bases not matched to a gene: 9. CDR3 protein: CASSPSSGSGYTQYF. In DNA, the CDR3 is TGTGCCAGCAGCCCATCTAGCGGGAGTGGCTATACGCAGTATTTT.

The chain is built from TRBV11-2 and TRBJ2-3; D is perhaps TRBD1 (6 bases). The CDR3 contains 14 residues. The germline V gene has CDR1 SGHAT and CDR2 FQNNGV. V was pared by 3 bases and J by 3 bases, with 10 bases between. The CDR3 nucleotides are TGTGCCAGCAGCTTCCAGGGGAGTACAGATACGCAGTATTTT. As protein: CASSFQGSTDTQYF.

This chain connects TRBV29-1 to TRBJ1-2; no definite D call. The CDR3 is made up of 14 amino acids. Trimming took 5 bases from V and 2 from J, leaving 15 bases between them. Germline CDR1 SQVTM, CDR2 ANQGSEA. The CDR3 sequence: CSVRGAEQNYGYTF. In DNA, the CDR3 is TGCAGCGTTCGAGGAGCCGAGCAGAACTATGGCTACACCTTC.

The V gene is TRBV7-9, the J gene TRBJ1-2; maybe TRBD1 (5 bases). CDR3 size: 13 residues. Trimming took 0 bases from V and 8 from J, leaving 10 bases between them. Germline lookup yields CDR1 SEHNR and CDR2 FQNEAQ (reference sequence). This chain's CDR3 is CASSLASGFGYTF. The CDR3 DNA is TGTGCCAGCAGCTTAGCGTCAGGGTTCGGCTACACCTTC.

In its sample, this clone was seen once. The chain links TRBV7-9 to TRBJ1-1; 10 bases are shared with TRBD1. Germline-derived CDR1 and CDR2 are SEHNR and FQNEAQ (reference sequence). This CDR3 contains 14 residues. With 5 bases clipped from V and 5 bases from J, the junction kept 5 bases outside the gene matches. CDR3 protein: CASSRGTGETEAFF. The CDR3 nucleotides are TGTGCCAGCAGCCGAGGGACAGGGGAGACTGAAGCTTTCTTT.

The J gene is TRBJ1-1, the V gene TRBV6-5; no definite D call. CDR1 is MNHEY, CDR2 SVGAGI, per germline. This CDR3 is 14 amino acids long. Trimming shortened V by 5 bases and J by 0 bases, and 10 bases separated the two germline ends. This chain's CDR3 is CASSRRSLNTEAFF. Written as DNA, the CDR3 is TGTGCCAGCAGTCGCCGGAGCCTGAACACTGAAGCTTTCTTT.